This T cell receptor (beta chain) was recorded in a study of blood T cells in healthy people across ages. Study observations and caveats: Naive CD4+ cell counts and diversity both ran higher in long-lived than in aged donors.

Trimming shortened V by 4 bases and J by 3 bases, and 10 bases separated the two germline ends. The length of the CDR3 is 13 residues. The germline CDR1 and CDR2 sequences are MDHEN and SYDVKM. Next came a second PCR, run for about 7 to 12 cycles, which used a sample-barcoded 5' primer along with a J-beta primer mix. Samples each returned at least 2.5 million CDR3-containing paired-end reads. TCRdb fed the 5' RACE reads into MiXCR, producing one record per CDR3 protein. The repertoire includes 700,000 to 1,000,000 distinct CDR3 sequences, under 55% of them detected once, and about 19% sits in the top ten. Of note for this clonotype: Its antigen remains unknown.

This sequence was found in a man aged 55 to 69 in good health. This sequence joins TRBV28 and TRBJ2-7, with D perhaps TRBD1 or TRBD2 (5 bases each). The specimen sequenced was blood. Written as DNA, the CDR3 is TGTGCCAGCAGTTCCGGGACCCGCTACGAGCAGTACTTC. It translates to CASSSGTRYEQYF. Filled out from reference TRBV28 and TRBJ2-7, the complete variable domain reads DVKVTQSSRYLVKRTGEKVFLECVQDMDHENMFWYRQDPGLGLRLIYFSYDVKMKEKGDIPEGYSVSREKKERFSLILESASTNQTSMYLCASSSGTRYEQYFGPGTRLTVT.